The 25 T cell receptor beta chains in this list originate from one sample, sequenced in a study of T cells in Graves' hyperthyroidism and ophthalmopathy (dated by TCRdb to about 2019). Preparation of the library involved multiplex PCR. Sequenced on an Illumina HiSeq 2000. Amplification of TCR beta CDR3 regions was carried out from RNA transcripts. A first-round RT-PCR of the TCR CDR3 used the HTBI primer set with the Qiagen OneStep RT-PCR kit. TCRdb redid the processing of the public reads, applying fastp at Q25 and MiXCR, and retained in-frame beta chains. Identical CDR3 proteins give one entry, which carries the most common genes and DNA. This sample is represented by 210,000 or so distinct CDR3 sequences; 17% of them were singletons. The ten most abundant clones make up 50% of the sample. Material: blood. The receptors here all came from a man in his fifties or sixties with Graves' hyperthyroidism.

This clonotype was observed many times. This chain joins TRBV12-3 or TRBV12-4 and TRBJ2-5, with 7 bases aligning to TRBD1. The CDR3 spans 15 residues. V was pared by 2 bases and J by 1 base, with 4 bases of the junction left unmatched. CDR3 loop: CASSLRAGGQETQYF. The CDR3 nucleotides are TGTGCCAGCAGTTTAAGGGCAGGGGGCCAAGAGACCCAGTACTTC.

This clonotype was detected ten times or more. The chain recombines TRBV12-3 or TRBV12-4 with TRBJ1-2, with 10 bases identical to TRBD1. The CDR3 sequence is 14 residues long. V dropped 5 bases and J dropped 7; count of bases not matched to a gene: 7. CDR3 nucleotide sequence: TGTGCCAGCAGTACGACAGGGGGCTCGGGTGGCTACACCTTC. Protein: CASSTTGGSGGYTF.

Regarding this clonotype: Mismatch with germline at one junction end may stem from a read error. The J gene is TRBJ2-1, the V gene TRBV10-3; 8 bases agree with TRBD1. The CDR3 is 15 residues long. From germline, CDR1 is ENHRY and CDR2 SYGVKD. The CDR3, as DNA: TGTGCCATCAGGCCCCCGGGACAGGCTTACAATGGGCAGTTCTTC. Its translation is CAIRPPGQAYNGQFF.

This clonotype was detected only once. A read error may explain this, as a much larger clone is one base away. The genes are TRBV2 and TRBJ1-5; D may be TRBD1 (6 bases). Germline V CDR1 and CDR2: SNHLY, FYNNEI. With 2 bases removed from V and 6 bases from J, the gap between germline ends came to 11 bases. CDR3 length: 14 residues. CDR3 protein: CASSEQGHGQPQHF. DNA for the CDR3: TGTGCCAGCAGTGAACAGGGGCATGGTCAGCCCCAGCATTTT.

This clonotype showed up many times. The J gene is TRBJ2-5, the V gene TRBV3-1, with 8 bases identical to TRBD2. Germline V gene sequence: CDR1 LGHDT, CDR2 YNNKEL (reference sequence). V dropped 4 bases and J dropped 2; count of bases not matched to a gene: 3. The CDR3 totals 14 residues. The CDR3 bases are TGTGCCAGCAGCCTGGGGACTAGGCAAGAGACCCAGTACTTC. Its protein product is CASSLGTRQETQYF.

The chain couples TRBV7-2 to TRBJ2-1; TRBD2 matches at 13 bases. The CDR3 runs 17 residues. Per the germline V gene, CDR1 is SGHTA and CDR2 is FQGNSA. The V and J ends lost 5 bases and 4 bases, in that order; junction bases with no gene match: 8. The CDR3 region is CASSPRGLAGLYNEQFF. Written as DNA, the CDR3 is TGTGCCAGCAGCCCGAGGGGACTAGCGGGACTTTACAATGAGCAGTTCTTC.

This clonotype was seen more than once but under ten times. This rearrangement joins TRBV20-1 to TRBJ2-1; 10 positions agree with TRBD2. Trimming took 0 bases from V and 7 from J; bases not matched to a gene: 6. Germline V gives CDR1 DFQATT, CDR2 SNEGSKA (reference sequence). This CDR3 region has 15 residues. CDR3 in amino acids: CSARDPSGRENEQFF. The CDR3 DNA reads TGCAGTGCTAGAGACCCTAGCGGGAGAGAGAATGAGCAGTTCTTC.

This clonotype was detected ten times or more. V and J are TRBV30 and TRBJ2-7; TRBD2 matches at 8 bases. The CDR3 has 12 amino acids. With V trimmed by 7 bases and J by 5 bases, 7 bases remained unmatched. CDR1 and CDR2 from the germline V gene are GTSNPN and SVGIG (reference sequence). The CDR3 region is CALSGSLDEQYF. As DNA, the CDR3 is TGTGCCTTGAGCGGGAGTTTGGACGAGCAGTACTTC. Complete variable domain (other parts from reference TRBV30 and TRBJ2-7): SQTIHQWPATLVQPVGSPLSLECTVEGTSNPNLYWYRQAAGRGLQLLFYSVGIGQISSEVPQNLSASRPQDRQFILSSKKLLLSDSGFYLCALSGSLDEQYFGPGTRLTVT.

This clonotype was detected ten times or more. The V call is TRBV20-1, the J call TRBJ2-1; D is possibly TRBD1 (5 bases). This CDR3 comprises 15 residues. In germline, CDR1 is DFQATT, CDR2 SNEGSKA (reference sequence). V was shortened by 5 bases and J by 0 bases, with 14 bases between the two germline ends. CDR3 coding DNA: TGCAGTGCTGCACACAGGCCGAGCTCCTACAATGAGCAGTTCTTC. This sequence encodes CSAAHRPSSYNEQFF.

This clonotype was detected a few times. This chain links TRBV11-3 with TRBJ2-4; a weak D match, TRBD1 (6 bases). The CDR3 is made up of 16 amino acids. CDR1 and CDR2 from the germline V gene are SGHNT and YENEEA. Trimming removed 1 base from V and 8 bases from J, with 18 bases in between. This CDR3 reads CASSLGPGAGVYIQYF. CDR3 nucleotide sequence: TGTGCCAGCAGCTTAGGGCCAGGGGCCGGAGTTTACATTCAGTACTTC.

In this sample, this clonotype turned up many times. The rearrangement uses TRBV6-2 or TRBV6-3 and TRBJ2-7; 7 bases agree with TRBD1. Germline V lookup: CDR1 MNHEY, CDR2 SVGEGT. J gave up 9 bases and V 7 bases, and 12 bases lay outside the gene matches. The CDR3 runs 13 residues. CDR3 sequence reads: CASTSRTGPVQYF. The CDR3 DNA is TGTGCCAGCACCTCAAGGACAGGACCAGTGCAGTACTTC.

This clonotype has a count of ten or more. The chain employs TRBV2 and TRBJ1-6; no clear D gene. CDR1 and CDR2 (germline): SNHLY, FYNNEI. This CDR3 spans 18 amino acids. With 2 bases removed from V and 0 bases from J, the gap between germline ends came to 14 bases. The DNA for the CDR3 is TGTGCCAGCAGTGAATACTGGACTGCGAGCTCCTATAATTCACCCCTCCACTTT. Its protein is CASSEYWTASSYNSPLHF. The full variable domain, in which reference TRBV2 and TRBJ1-6 provide the parts outside the CDR3, is EPEVTQTPSHQVTQMGQEVILRCVPISNHLYFYWYRQILGQKVEFLVSFYNNEISEKSEIFDDQFSVERPDGSNFTLKIRSTKLEDSAMYFCASSEYWTASSYNSPLHFGNGTRLTVT.

This clonotype was recorded at least ten times. This sequence joins TRBV3-1 and TRBJ2-5; a possible D gene is TRBD2 (7 bases). This CDR3 has 15 residues. Trimming cost V 3 bases and J 3 bases, with 14 bases left between them. Per the germline V gene, CDR1 is LGHDT and CDR2 is YNNKEL (reference sequence). CDR3: CASSHYSGGEETQYF. DNA of the CDR3: TGTGCCAGCAGCCACTACTCGGGGGGCGAAGAGACCCAGTACTTC.

V gene TRBV6-1 combines with J gene TRBJ1-1, with D unclear. CDR1 is MNHNS, CDR2 SASEGT, per germline. The germline V and J ends were trimmed by 2 bases and 2 bases, with 6 bases remaining between them. The CDR3 sequence is 13 residues long. CDR3 coding DNA: TGTGCCAGCAGTGAATTCCGTAACACTGAAGCTTTCTTT. It translates to CASSEFRNTEAFF.

This clonotype was counted only a few times. The chain combines TRBV4-3 with TRBJ2-7; the match to TRBD2 covers 14 bases. This CDR3 spans 15 amino acids. After removal of 5 bases from V and 6 bases from J, the junction contained 6 bases not matched to a gene. The V gene's germline CDR1 is LGHNA and CDR2 YSLEER. The CDR3: CASSTSGLAGVEQYF. CDR3 DNA: TGCGCCAGCAGCACTTCGGGACTAGCGGGAGTCGAGCAGTACTTC.

The table lists this clonotype with many counts. The J gene is TRBJ2-5, the V gene TRBV20-1; D is possibly TRBD1 (6 bases). Germline CDR1 and CDR2: DFQATT and SNEGSKA (reference sequence). The V end lost 5 bases, the J end lost 1 base, and 11 bases lay between the germline ends. There are 13 residues in the CDR3. The CDR3: CSAPRTAQETQYF. The DNA for the CDR3 is TGCAGTGCTCCACGGACAGCCCAAGAGACCCAGTACTTC.

This clonotype turned up a few times. The J gene is TRBJ1-5, the V gene TRBV19; D is possibly TRBD1 (6 bases). V gave up 6 bases and J gave up 7 bases, with 19 bases separating them. The CDR3 has 15 amino acids. Per the germline V gene, CDR1 is LNHDA and CDR2 is SQIVND (reference sequence). This chain's CDR3 is CASRELGQIAQPQHF. The CDR3 DNA is TGTGCCAGTAGAGAGTTAGGACAGATCGCCCAGCCCCAGCATTTT.

There are a few counts of this clonotype. The gene calls are TRBV18 and TRBJ2-5; 9 nucleotides agree with TRBD2. The CDR3 runs 14 residues. The V segment lost 3 bases and the J segment 2 bases; nucleotides outside the gene matches: 1. CDR1 and CDR2 (germline): KGHSH, LQKENI. CDR3 sequence (DNA): TGTGCCAGCTCACCTAGCGGGAGTCAAGAGACCCAGTACTTC. Translating gives CASSPSGSQETQYF.

The chain employs TRBV6-2 or TRBV6-3 and TRBJ2-7, with 11 positions matching TRBD2. The V and J ends lost 2 bases and 4 bases, in that order; junction bases with no gene match: 4. CDR1 is MNHEY and CDR2 is SVGEGT in the germline V gene. The CDR3 is 15 amino acids. The CDR3 DNA is TGTGCCAGCAGTTACCCCGGGACTAGCGGATACGAGCAGTACTTC. Translation: CASSYPGTSGYEQYF.

There are many counts of this clonotype. The chain carries TRBV6-1 and TRBJ2-2; TRBD1 agrees at 10 bases. The V segment lost 5 bases and the J segment 11 bases; nucleotides outside the gene matches: 8. This CDR3 is built from 14 residues. Germline V gene sequence: CDR1 MNHNS, CDR2 SASEGT. In DNA, the CDR3 is TGTGCCAGCAGTTATAGGACAGGGGGTGGTGAGCTGTTTTTT. This sequence encodes CASSYRTGGGELFF.

This clonotype was seen many times. For the CDR3, the DNA is TGCGCCAGCAGCCAATTTGCGTTGCGGGAGTCTTCTGAGACCCAGTACTTC. Translating it yields CASSQFALRESSETQYF. The genes are TRBV4-1 and TRBJ2-5; 7 bases align to TRBD2. CDR1 and CDR2 (germline): MGHRA, YSYEKL. Trimming removed 2 bases from V and 5 bases from J; junction bases left unmatched: 14. CDR3 length: 17 residues.

This clonotype was seen a few times. The CDR3 loop reads CASLGPGGQPQHF. CDR3 DNA sequence: TGTGCCAGCTTGGGGCCGGGTGGTCAGCCCCAGCATTTT. The chain couples TRBV2 to TRBJ1-5, with D tentatively TRBD1 (5 bases). The CDR3 runs 13 residues. The germline V gene has CDR1 SNHLY and CDR2 FYNNEI. Deletions cut 8 bases from V and 6 bases from J, with 14 bases between.

In this sample, this clonotype turned up a few times. The genes are TRBV7-8 and TRBJ2-1; perhaps TRBD1 as D (7 bases). The CDR3 has 12 amino acids. Germline V gene data show CDR1 as SGHVS and CDR2 as FQNEAQ. Trimming cost V 5 bases and J 10 bases, with 12 bases left between them. This CDR3 reads CASSQSGGEQFF. The CDR3 coding sequence is TGTGCCAGCAGCCAGTCAGGGGGGGAGCAGTTCTTC.

The table lists this clonotype with many counts. V and J are TRBV12-3 or TRBV12-4 and TRBJ2-3; 10 nucleotides match TRBD1. The CDR3 sequence is 14 residues long. Germline trimming cut 6 bases from V and 6 bases from J; bases unmatched to any gene: 6. Written as DNA, the CDR3 is TGTGCCAGCAGCCCCGGGACAGGGGTGGATACGCAGTATTTT. Its protein is CASSPGTGVDTQYF.

This clonotype appeared many times. The chain has TRBV7-9 and TRBJ2-3, with TRBD2 matching over 11 bases. CDR1 and CDR2 (germline): SEHNR, FQNEAQ (reference sequence). The trim removed 6 bases at V and 5 bases at J, leaving 7 bases unmatched. The length of the CDR3 is 15 residues. Written as DNA, the CDR3 is TGTGCCAGCAGAAAACTAGCGGGAGTAGTAGATACGCAGTATTTT. Its protein is CASRKLAGVVDTQYF.